This T cell receptor beta chain was recovered during a study of blood T cell repertoires in COVID-19. Study summary: Sites across the United States, Italy and Spain contributed samples from acute and convalescent COVID-19. Nucleic acid was either cDNA or gDNA, and it came from T cells, B-cell-depleted T cells, or PBMCs.

CDR3 length equals 17 residues. Trimming at V came to 8 bases and at J to 2 bases, leaving 13 bases not matched to a gene. Germline CDR1 is MDHEN and CDR2 is SYDVKM. In the source study's methods: Counts of nucleated cells, estimated from reference gene primer amplification, were obtained. TCRdb keeps only in-frame clones here, not all; method: immunoSEQ multiplex PCR. Clone size and the V and J calls come from that table; the DNA yielded D and trimming. The data show about 40,000 clones, approximately 90% seen once. The rearrangement links TRBV28 to TRBJ2-7, with TRBD2 matching 12 bases. The receptor's source is a woman aged 30 to 39 in a cohort sampled during active COVID-19. Sequenced input: peripheral blood. CDR3 protein: CASYPSGRALRAYEQYF. Written as DNA, the CDR3 is TGTGCCAGCTATCCTAGCGGGAGGGCCTTAAGGGCCTACGAGCAGTACTTC.